The T cell receptor beta chain described here comes from a study of T-cell reconstitution after alpha-beta-depleted transplantation in children. Findings and limits, study-wide: Newly produced T cells mostly provided counts and TCRbeta diversity after one year, as hyperexpanded clones declined. Day-60 TCRbeta diversity that was high in some patients was derived from surviving recipient T cells and thymic progenitors. There were reportedly several hundred expanded graft clones from which alpha-beta T cells came about two months after transplant.

Unique molecular identifiers were incorporated when the TCRbeta library was constructed. One entry per CDR3 protein results from TCRdb running MiXCR on the PCR reads. Found here are about 300,000 distinct CDR3 sequences, over 9% of them singletons; the top ten hold around 7.6%. This clonotype was detected ten times or more. Its antigen is not identified. The CDR3 consists of 16 residues. The V segment lost 0 bases and the J segment 5 bases; nucleotides outside the gene matches: 5. CDR1 and CDR2 (germline): MDHEN, SYDVKM. The TCR was taken from a boy younger than two with acute myeloid leukemia, due to receive a stem cell transplant. Here the sequenced sample was PBMCs, taken before TCRalphabeta/CD19-depleted stem cell transplant. The rearrangement links TRBV28 to TRBJ2-4; 9 nucleotides line up with TRBD1. CDR3 amino acids: CASSLWGGQGQNIQYF. Written as DNA, the CDR3 is TGTGCCAGCAGTTTATGGGGGGGACAGGGACAAAACATTCAGTACTTC.